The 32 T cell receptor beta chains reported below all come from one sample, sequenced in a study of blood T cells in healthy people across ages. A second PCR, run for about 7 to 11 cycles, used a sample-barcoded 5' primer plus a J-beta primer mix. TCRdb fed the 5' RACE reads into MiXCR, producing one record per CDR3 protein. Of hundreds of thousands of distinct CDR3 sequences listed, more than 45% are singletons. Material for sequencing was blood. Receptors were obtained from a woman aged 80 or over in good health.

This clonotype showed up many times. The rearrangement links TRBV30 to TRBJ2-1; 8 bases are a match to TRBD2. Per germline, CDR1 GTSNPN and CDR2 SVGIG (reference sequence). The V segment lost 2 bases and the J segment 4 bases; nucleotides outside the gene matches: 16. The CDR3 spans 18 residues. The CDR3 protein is CAWSPQAGGGRFYNEQFF. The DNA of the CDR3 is TGTGCCTGGAGTCCTCAGGCCGGGGGGGGTCGGTTTTACAATGAGCAGTTCTTC.

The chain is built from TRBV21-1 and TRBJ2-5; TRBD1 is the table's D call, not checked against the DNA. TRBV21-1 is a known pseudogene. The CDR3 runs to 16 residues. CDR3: CASISSGTERGNEQYF. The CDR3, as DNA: TGTGCAAGCATCTCCTCGGGGACGGAGAGGGGCAATGAGCAGTACTTC.

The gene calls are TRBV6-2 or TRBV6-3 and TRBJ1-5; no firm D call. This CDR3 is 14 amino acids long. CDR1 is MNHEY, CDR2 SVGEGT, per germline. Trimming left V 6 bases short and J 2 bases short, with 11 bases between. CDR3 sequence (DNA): TGTGCCAGCAGGCGGACGGACGGCAATCAGCCCCAGCATTTT. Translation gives CASRRTDGNQPQHF.

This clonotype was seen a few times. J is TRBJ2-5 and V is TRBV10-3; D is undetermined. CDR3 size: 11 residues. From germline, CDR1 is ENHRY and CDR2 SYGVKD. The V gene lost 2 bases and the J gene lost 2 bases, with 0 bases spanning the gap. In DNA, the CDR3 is TGTGCCATCAGTGAGCAAGAGACCCAGTACTTC. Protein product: CAISEQETQYF.

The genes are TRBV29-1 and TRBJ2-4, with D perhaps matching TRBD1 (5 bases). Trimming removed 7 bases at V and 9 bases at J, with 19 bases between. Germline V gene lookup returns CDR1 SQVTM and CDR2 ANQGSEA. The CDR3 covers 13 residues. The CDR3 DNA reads TGCAGCGCATCCAGCGCGGACAAGGGCATTCAGTACTTC. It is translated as CSASSADKGIQYF.

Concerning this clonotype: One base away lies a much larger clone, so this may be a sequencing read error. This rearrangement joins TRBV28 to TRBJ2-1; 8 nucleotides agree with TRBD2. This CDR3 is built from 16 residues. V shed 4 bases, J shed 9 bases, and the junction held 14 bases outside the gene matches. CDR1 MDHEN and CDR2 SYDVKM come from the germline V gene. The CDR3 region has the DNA TGTGCCAGCAGTTCCCCCGGGGGGGGGGAGGGCTTTGAGCAGTTCTTC. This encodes CASSSPGGGEGFEQFF.

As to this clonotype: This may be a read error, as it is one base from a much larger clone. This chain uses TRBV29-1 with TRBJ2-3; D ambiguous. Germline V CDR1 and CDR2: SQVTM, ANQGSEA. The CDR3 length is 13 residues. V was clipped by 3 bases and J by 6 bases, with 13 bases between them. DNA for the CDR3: TGCAGCGTTGATGAGGCCCCCGGTGATACGCAGTATTTT. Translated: CSVDEAPGDTQYF.

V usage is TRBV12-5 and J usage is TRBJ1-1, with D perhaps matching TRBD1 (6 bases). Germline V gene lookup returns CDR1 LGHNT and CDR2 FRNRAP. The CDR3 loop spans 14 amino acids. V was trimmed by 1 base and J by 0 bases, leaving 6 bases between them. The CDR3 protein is CASGLGTVNTEAFF. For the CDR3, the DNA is TGTGCTAGTGGTTTGGGGACAGTGAACACTGAAGCTTTCTTT.

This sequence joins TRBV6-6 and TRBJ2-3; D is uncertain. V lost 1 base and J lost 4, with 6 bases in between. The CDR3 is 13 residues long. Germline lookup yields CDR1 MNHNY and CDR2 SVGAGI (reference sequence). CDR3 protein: CASSYFMSDTQYF. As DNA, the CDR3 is TGTGCCAGCAGTTACTTCATGTCAGATACGCAGTATTTT.

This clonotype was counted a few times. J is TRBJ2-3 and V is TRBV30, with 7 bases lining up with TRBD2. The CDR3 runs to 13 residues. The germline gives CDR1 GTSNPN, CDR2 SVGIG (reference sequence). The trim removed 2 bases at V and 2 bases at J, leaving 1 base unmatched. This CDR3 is CAWSRDYTDTQYF. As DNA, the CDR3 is TGTGCCTGGAGTCGGGACTACACAGATACGCAGTATTTT.

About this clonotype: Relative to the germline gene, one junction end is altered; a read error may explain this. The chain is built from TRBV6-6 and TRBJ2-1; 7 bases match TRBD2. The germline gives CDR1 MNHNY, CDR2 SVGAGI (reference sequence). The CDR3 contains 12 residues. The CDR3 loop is CASSPGGNERYF. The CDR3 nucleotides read TGTGCCAGCAGTCCGGGAGGCAATGAGCGGTACTTC.

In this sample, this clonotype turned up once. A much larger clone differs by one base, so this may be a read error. The CDR3 DNA is TGTGCCAGCAGCCGGGGACTAGCGGGAGGCGACAATGAGCAGTACTTC. It translates to CASSRGLAGGDNEQYF. The V and J genes are TRBV28 and TRBJ2-5; 15 nucleotides match TRBD2. Trimming took 6 bases from V and 11 from J; bases not matched to a gene: 13. The CDR3 sequence is 16 residues long. Germline V gene sequence: CDR1 MDHEN, CDR2 SYDVKM. Full variable domain (rest looked up from reference TRBV28 and TRBJ2-5): DVKVTQSSRYLVKRTGEKVFLECVQDMDHENMFWYRQDPGLGLRLIYFSYDVKMKEKGDIPEGYSVSREKKERFSLILESASTNQTSMYLCASSRGLAGGDNEQYFGPGTRLLVL.

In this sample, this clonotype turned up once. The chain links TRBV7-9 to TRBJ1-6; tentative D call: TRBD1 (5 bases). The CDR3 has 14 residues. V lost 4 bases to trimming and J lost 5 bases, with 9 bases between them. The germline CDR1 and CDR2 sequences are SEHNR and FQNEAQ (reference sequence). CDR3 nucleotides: TGTGCCAGCAGCTCGGGGACGGATAATTCACCCCTCCACTTT. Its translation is CASSSGTDNSPLHF.

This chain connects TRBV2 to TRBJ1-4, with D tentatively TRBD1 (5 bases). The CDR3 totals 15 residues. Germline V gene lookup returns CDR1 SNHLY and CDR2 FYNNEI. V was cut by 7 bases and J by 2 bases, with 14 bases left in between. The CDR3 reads CASILGGTTNEKLFF. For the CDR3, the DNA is TGTGCCAGCATTCTCGGAGGGACGACTAATGAAAAACTGTTTTTT.

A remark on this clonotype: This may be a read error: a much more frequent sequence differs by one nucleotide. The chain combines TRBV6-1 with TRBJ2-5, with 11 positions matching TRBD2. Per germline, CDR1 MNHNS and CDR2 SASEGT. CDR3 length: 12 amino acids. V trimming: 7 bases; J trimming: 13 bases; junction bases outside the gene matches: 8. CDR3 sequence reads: CASISSGGTRYF. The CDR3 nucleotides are TGTGCCAGCATTTCTAGCGGGGGGACGCGGTACTTC.

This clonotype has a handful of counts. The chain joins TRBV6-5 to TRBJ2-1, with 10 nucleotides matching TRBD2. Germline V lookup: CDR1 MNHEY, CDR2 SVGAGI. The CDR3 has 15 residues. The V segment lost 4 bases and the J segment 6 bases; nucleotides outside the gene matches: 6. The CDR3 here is CASSFSGGSLNEQFF. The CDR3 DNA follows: TGTGCCAGCAGTTTTAGCGGGGGGTCCCTCAATGAGCAGTTCTTC.

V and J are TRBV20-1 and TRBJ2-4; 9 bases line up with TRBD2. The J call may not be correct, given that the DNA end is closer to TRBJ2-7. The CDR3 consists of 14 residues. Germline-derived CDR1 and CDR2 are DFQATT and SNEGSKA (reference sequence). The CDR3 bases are TGCAGTGCTAGAGAAGGACTAGCGAAAGTCGAGCAGTACTTC. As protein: CSAREGLAKVEQYF.

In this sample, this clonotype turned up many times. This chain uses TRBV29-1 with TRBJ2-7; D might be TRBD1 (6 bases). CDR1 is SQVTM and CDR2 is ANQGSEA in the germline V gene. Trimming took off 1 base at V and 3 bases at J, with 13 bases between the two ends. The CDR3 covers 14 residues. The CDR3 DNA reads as TGCAGCGTTGAAGCAGGACAGTCATTCTACGAGCAGTACTTC. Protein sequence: CSVEAGQSFYEQYF.

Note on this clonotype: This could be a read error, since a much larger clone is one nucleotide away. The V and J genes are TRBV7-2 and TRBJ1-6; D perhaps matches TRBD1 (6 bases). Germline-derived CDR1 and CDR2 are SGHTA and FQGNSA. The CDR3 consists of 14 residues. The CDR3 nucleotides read TGTGCAAGCAGCTCCTACAGGGTTAATTTACCCCTCCACTTT. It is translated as CASSSYRVNLPLHF.

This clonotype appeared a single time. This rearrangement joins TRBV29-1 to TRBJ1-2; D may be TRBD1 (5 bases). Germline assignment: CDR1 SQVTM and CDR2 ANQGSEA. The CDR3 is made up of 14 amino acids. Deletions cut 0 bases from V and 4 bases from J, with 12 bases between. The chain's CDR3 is CSVEDEGKGYGYTF. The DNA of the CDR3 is TGCAGCGTTGAAGATGAGGGGAAGGGCTATGGCTACACCTTC.

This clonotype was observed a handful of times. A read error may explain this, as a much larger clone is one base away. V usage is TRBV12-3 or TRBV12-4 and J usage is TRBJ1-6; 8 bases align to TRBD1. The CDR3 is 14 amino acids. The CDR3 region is CASSGTGLNSPPHF. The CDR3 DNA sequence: TGTGCCAGCAGCGGGACAGGCTTGAATTCACCCCCCCACTTT.

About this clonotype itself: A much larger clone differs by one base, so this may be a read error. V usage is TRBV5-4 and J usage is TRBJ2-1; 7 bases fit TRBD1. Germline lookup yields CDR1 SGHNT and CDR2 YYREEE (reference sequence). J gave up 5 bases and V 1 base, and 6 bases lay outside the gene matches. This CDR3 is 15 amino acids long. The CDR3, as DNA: TGTGCCAGCAGCTTGCGGGACAGATCTAACAATGAGCAGTTCTTC. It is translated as CASSLRDRSNNEQFF.

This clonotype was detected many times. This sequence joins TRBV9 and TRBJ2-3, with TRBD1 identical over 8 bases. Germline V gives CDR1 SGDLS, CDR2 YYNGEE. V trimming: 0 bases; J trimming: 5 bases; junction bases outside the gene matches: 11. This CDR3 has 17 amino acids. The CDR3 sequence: CASSVAPGQDRLDTQYF. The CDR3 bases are TGTGCCAGCAGCGTAGCCCCGGGACAGGACAGACTAGATACGCAGTATTTT.

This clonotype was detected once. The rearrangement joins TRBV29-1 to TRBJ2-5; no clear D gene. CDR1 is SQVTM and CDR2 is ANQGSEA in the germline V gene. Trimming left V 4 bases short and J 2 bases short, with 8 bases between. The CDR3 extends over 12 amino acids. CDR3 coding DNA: TGCAGCGTTGGGATCAGTCAAGAGACCCAGTACTTC. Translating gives CSVGISQETQYF.

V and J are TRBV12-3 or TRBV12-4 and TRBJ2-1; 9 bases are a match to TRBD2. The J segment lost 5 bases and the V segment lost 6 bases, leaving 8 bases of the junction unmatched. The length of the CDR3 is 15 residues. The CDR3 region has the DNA TGTGCCAGCAGACCCAGCGGGGGGACTAACAATGAGCAGTTCTTC. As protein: CASRPSGGTNNEQFF.

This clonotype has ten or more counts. CDR3 protein: CASSQDLNKANYGYTF. As DNA, the CDR3 is TGCGCCAGCAGCCAAGATTTAAACAAGGCGAACTATGGCTACACCTTC. The chain carries TRBV4-1 and TRBJ1-2; no firm D call. Per the germline V gene, CDR1 is MGHRA and CDR2 is YSYEKL. The CDR3 length is 16 residues. Trimming took off 0 bases at V and 2 bases at J, with 13 bases between the two ends.

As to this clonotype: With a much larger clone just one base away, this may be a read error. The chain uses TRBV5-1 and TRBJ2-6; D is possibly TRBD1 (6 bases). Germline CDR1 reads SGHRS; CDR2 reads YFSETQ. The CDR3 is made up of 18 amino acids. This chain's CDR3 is CASSREDSYSSGVNVLTF. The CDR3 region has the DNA TGCGCCAGCAGCCGAGAGGACAGTTATAGCTCTGGGGTCAACGTCCTGACTTTC. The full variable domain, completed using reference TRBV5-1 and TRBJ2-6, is KAGVTQTPRYLIKTRGQQVTLSCSPISGHRSVSWYQQTPGQGLQFLFEYFSETQRNKGNFPGRFSGRQFSNSRSEMNVSTLELGDSALYLCASSREDSYSSGVNVLTFGAGSRLTVL.

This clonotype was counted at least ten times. The CDR3 reads CASSFSPPPTDTQYF. Here the CDR3 DNA reads TGCGCCAGCAGCTTTTCTCCACCCCCCACAGATACGCAGTATTTT. The rearrangement uses TRBV5-1 and TRBJ2-3; D uncertain. Trimming pared 2 bases from V and 2 bases from J, leaving 12 bases between. The CDR3 loop spans 15 amino acids. Per germline, CDR1 SGHRS and CDR2 YFSETQ.

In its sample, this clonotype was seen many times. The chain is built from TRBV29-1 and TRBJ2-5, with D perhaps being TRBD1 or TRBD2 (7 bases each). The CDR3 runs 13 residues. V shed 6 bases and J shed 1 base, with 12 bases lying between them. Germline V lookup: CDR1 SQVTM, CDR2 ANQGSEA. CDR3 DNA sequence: TGCAGCGTCAGGGGGGGGACCCAAGAGACCCAGTACTTC. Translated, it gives CSVRGGTQETQYF.

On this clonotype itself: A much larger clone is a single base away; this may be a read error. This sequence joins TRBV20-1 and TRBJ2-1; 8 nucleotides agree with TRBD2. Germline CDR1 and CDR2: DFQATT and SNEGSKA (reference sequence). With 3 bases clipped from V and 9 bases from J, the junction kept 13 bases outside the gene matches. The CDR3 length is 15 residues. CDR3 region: CSASQAGALSSEQFF. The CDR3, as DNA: TGCAGTGCTAGCCAAGCGGGAGCCCTGTCGTCTGAGCAGTTCTTC.

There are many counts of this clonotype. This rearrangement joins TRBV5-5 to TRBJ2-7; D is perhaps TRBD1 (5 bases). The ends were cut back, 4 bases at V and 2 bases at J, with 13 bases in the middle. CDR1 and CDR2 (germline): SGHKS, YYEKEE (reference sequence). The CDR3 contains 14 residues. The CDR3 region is CASSMTVVPYEQYF. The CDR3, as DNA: TGTGCCAGCAGCATGACAGTTGTACCCTACGAGCAGTACTTC.

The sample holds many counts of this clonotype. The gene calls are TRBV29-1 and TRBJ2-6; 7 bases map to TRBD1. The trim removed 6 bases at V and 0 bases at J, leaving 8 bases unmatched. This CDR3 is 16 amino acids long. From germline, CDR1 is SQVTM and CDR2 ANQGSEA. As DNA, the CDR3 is TGCAGCGTCGTGACAGGGAAAAACTCTGGGGCCAACGTCCTGACTTTC. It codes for CSVVTGKNSGANVLTF.